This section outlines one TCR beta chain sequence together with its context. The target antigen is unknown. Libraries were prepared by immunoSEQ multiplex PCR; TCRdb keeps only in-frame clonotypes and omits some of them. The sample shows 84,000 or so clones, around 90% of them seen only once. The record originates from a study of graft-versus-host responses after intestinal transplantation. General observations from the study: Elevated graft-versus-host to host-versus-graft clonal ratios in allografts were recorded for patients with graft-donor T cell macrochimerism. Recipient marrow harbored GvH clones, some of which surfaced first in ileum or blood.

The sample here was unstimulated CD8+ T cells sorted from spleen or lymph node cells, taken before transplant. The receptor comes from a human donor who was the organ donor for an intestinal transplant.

CDR3 in amino acids: CASRETGGGNSPLHF. The CDR3 DNA follows: TGTGCCAGCAGAGAAACGGGGGGCGGTAATTCACCCCTCCACTTT. This chain uses TRBV28 with TRBJ1-6, with a weak D call TRBD1 (6 bases). The CDR3 is 15 amino acids. Germline-derived CDR1 and CDR2 are MDHEN and SYDVKM. Deletions cut 6 bases from V and 6 bases from J, with 15 bases between.